The source of this T cell receptor (beta chain) is a study of blood T cell repertoires in COVID-19. Clones were sequenced by immunoSEQ multiplex PCR, and TCRdb holds only the in-frame ones, with some missing. The sample has around 300,000 clones, around nine tenths seen once. The germline gives CDR1 LNHDA, CDR2 SQIVND (reference sequence). The ends were cut back, 5 bases at V and 2 bases at J, with 11 bases in the middle. This CDR3 region has 14 residues. The chain recombines TRBV19 with TRBJ2-3; possible D gene TRBD1, 6 bases. Sequenced material: PBMCs or T cells enriched from blood (not recorded which). The sequence was obtained from a woman between 25 and 40 years old who had recovered from COVID-19. DNA for the CDR3: TGTGCCAGTAGTCTTACAGGGTTCACAGATACGCAGTATTTT. It yields the protein CASSLTGFTDTQYF.